The 19 T cell receptor beta chains given below trace back to one sample, sequenced in a study of OX40 agonist ivuxolimab in advanced cancers. The protocol used for the library was the immunoSEQ multiplex PCR assay. The table comes from immuneACCESS by way of TCRdb, which keeps in-frame sequences with V and J called. Part of the clones is missing from these tables; in studies checked, under half for an unresolved V gene and the rest for unknown reasons. The table for this sample lists tens of thousands of clones; less than 95% of them were counted only once. The ten largest clonotypes hold under 0.35% of the sample. This specimen consisted of CD4+ or CD8+ T cells sorted from blood, obtained in a trial of the OX40 agonist ivuxolimab. The receptor set was obtained from an adult with an advanced solid tumor such as melanoma, head and neck, liver or kidney cancer.

The chain carries TRBV9 and TRBJ2-3; a possible D gene is TRBD2 (6 bases). Between the trimmed V and J ends, which lost 4 bases and 0 bases, there was a span of 12 bases. Looked up from germline, CDR1 is SGDLS and CDR2 is YYNGEE. The CDR3 is made up of 15 amino acids. CDR3 in DNA: TGTGCCAGCAGCCCGAATGCGGGGAGCACAGATACGCAGTATTTT. Protein sequence: CASSPNAGSTDTQYF.

The chain combines TRBV19 with TRBJ1-2; D is possibly TRBD1 (5 bases). V was cut by 4 bases and J by 1 base, with 7 bases left in between. This CDR3 spans 13 amino acids. Germline V CDR1 and CDR2: LNHDA, SQIVND (reference sequence). CDR3 loop: CASSKQVNYGYTF. CDR3 DNA: TGTGCCAGTAGTAAACAGGTTAACTATGGCTACACCTTC. The full variable domain, rest sourced from reference TRBV19 and TRBJ1-2, is DGGITQSPKYLFRKEGQNVTLSCEQNLNHDAMYWYRQDPGQGLRLIYYSQIVNDFQKGDIAEGYSVSREKKESFPLTVTSAQKNPTAFYLCASSKQVNYGYTFGSGTRLTVV.

The rearrangement links TRBV6-1 to TRBJ2-2; no firm D call. The CDR3 loop spans 13 amino acids. Trimming pared 4 bases from V and 6 bases from J, leaving 9 bases between. Germline loops: CDR1 MNHNS, CDR2 SASEGT. The CDR3 here is CASSASGAGELFF. The CDR3 coding sequence is TGTGCCAGCAGTGCCAGTGGGGCCGGGGAGCTGTTTTTT.

This clone showed up just once. This chain connects TRBV7-2 to TRBJ2-1; 13 nucleotides match TRBD2. There are 17 residues in the CDR3. J lost 6 bases, V lost 7 bases, and 12 bases had no gene match. Germline assignment: CDR1 SGHTA and CDR2 FQGNSA. The CDR3 nucleotides are TGTGCCAGCACTTTAGTAGTACTAGCGGGGGGGATCAATGAGCAGTTCTTC. It specifies CASTLVVLAGGINEQFF.

CDR3 protein: CATETSGGRGEQYF. The CDR3 coding sequence is TGTGCCACCGAGACTAGCGGGGGGAGAGGAGAGCAGTACTTC. The V gene is TRBV6-5, the J gene TRBJ2-7, with 13 bases that match TRBD2. Germline lookup yields CDR1 MNHEY and CDR2 SVGAGI. Germline trimming cut 10 bases from V and 7 bases from J; bases unmatched to any gene: 10. The CDR3 covers 14 residues.

This clone has a single count. The chain has TRBV6-5 and TRBJ1-4; D uncertain. Germline assignment: CDR1 MNHEY and CDR2 SVGAGI. V was pared by 5 bases and J by 1 base, with 8 bases between. The CDR3 extends over 14 amino acids. The CDR3: CASSRTRTNEKLFF. CDR3 nucleotide sequence: TGTGCCAGCAGTCGTACCAGAACTAATGAAAAACTGTTTTTT.

This clone is a singleton in its sample. The V gene is TRBV7-9, the J gene TRBJ2-1; the D call may be TRBD1 or TRBD2 (5 bases each). Germline CDR1 and CDR2: SEHNR and FQNEAQ (reference sequence). CDR3 length: 16 residues. V lost 1 base to trimming and J lost 0 bases, with 10 bases between them. The CDR3 bases are TGTGCCAGCAGCTTAGTTTGGGGGAACTCCTACAATGAGCAGTTCTTC. Protein sequence: CASSLVWGNSYNEQFF.

The chain is built from TRBV19 and TRBJ1-5; 9 positions agree with TRBD1. The CDR3 has 17 residues. CDR1 LNHDA and CDR2 SQIVND come from the germline V gene (reference sequence). The ends lost 4 bases at V and 5 bases at J; junction bases unmatched: 12. CDR3 coding DNA: TGTGCCAGTAGTAACGGACAGGGGTTCGGTTGGGATCAGCCCCAGCATTTT. This codes for CASSNGQGFGWDQPQHF.

The chain employs TRBV19 and TRBJ2-4, with 8 bases matching TRBD2. J gave up 1 base and V 1 base, and 3 bases lay outside the gene matches. The CDR3 sequence is 16 residues long. The germline V gene has CDR1 LNHDA and CDR2 SQIVND (reference sequence). CDR3 residues: CASSIGGGKAKNIQYF. In DNA form, the CDR3 reads TGTGCCAGTAGTATAGGCGGGGGGAAGGCCAAAAACATTCAGTACTTC.

The chain combines TRBV6-1 with TRBJ1-3; D is undetermined. The ends were cut back, 6 bases at V and 8 bases at J, with 20 bases in the middle. The germline V gene encodes CDR1 MNHNS and CDR2 SASEGT. There are 15 residues in the CDR3. CDR3 in amino acids: CASRPIRSGADTIYF. In DNA form, the CDR3 reads TGTGCCAGCAGGCCCATTCGGTCCGGCGCTGACACCATATATTTT.

As for this clone: At one end the junction does not follow the germline gene, possibly because of a read error. This chain joins TRBV11-3 and TRBJ2-3; D could derive from TRBD1 or TRBD2 (5 bases each). CDR1 and CDR2 (germline): SGHNT, YENEEA. This CDR3 contains 17 residues. The CDR3 sequence is CASSSVFDGDGTDTRSF. CDR3 in DNA: TGTGCCAGCAGCTCCGTATTCGACGGGGACGGCACAGATACGCGGTCTTTT.

This chain uses TRBV7-3 with TRBJ1-5; unclear D gene. The CDR3 loop spans 13 amino acids. CDR1 and CDR2 (germline): SGHTA, FQGTGA. Deletions cut 5 bases from V and 7 bases from J, with 12 bases between. The CDR3 is CASSLAQIQPQHF. DNA of the CDR3: TGTGCCAGCAGCCTCGCCCAAATACAGCCCCAGCATTTT.

The chain couples TRBV6-5 to TRBJ1-2; D ambiguous. The CDR3 sequence is 13 residues long. Germline CDR1 is MNHEY and CDR2 is SVGAGI. Trimming took 7 bases from V and 2 from J, leaving 11 bases between them. The CDR3 is CASTQTVNYGYTF. The CDR3 DNA sequence: TGTGCCAGCACTCAGACGGTGAACTATGGCTACACCTTC.

This chain connects TRBV6-5 to TRBJ2-5; D perhaps matches TRBD1 (6 bases). The CDR3 runs 13 residues. Germline V gives CDR1 MNHEY, CDR2 SVGAGI. Trimming left V 6 bases short and J 2 bases short, with 10 bases between. The CDR3 coding sequence is TGTGCCAGCAGCCTCGGGACACAAGAGACCCAGTACTTC. Protein: CASSLGTQETQYF.

The rearrangement links TRBV18 to TRBJ2-7; D may be TRBD1 (5 bases). Germline V lookup: CDR1 KGHSH, CDR2 LQKENI. The CDR3 loop spans 14 amino acids. V was clipped by 2 bases and J by 2 bases, with 10 bases between them. The CDR3 DNA reads TGTGCCAGCTCACCATCAGACAGTCCCTACGAGCAGTACGTC. It codes for CASSPSDSPYEQYV.

The chain couples TRBV6-5 to TRBJ2-1, with D perhaps matching TRBD1 (6 bases). V was trimmed by 4 bases and J by 6 bases, leaving 19 bases between them. The CDR3 contains 16 residues. Germline CDR1 MNHEY, CDR2 SVGAGI. The CDR3 here is CASSSLGTPRGNEQFF. CDR3 DNA sequence: TGTGCCAGCAGTTCACTTGGGACACCCAGGGGCAATGAGCAGTTCTTC.

V gene TRBV9 combines with J gene TRBJ2-3; D is undetermined. The CDR3 length is 12 residues. Trimming stripped 0 bases from V and 6 bases from J, with 5 bases between. CDR1 is SGDLS and CDR2 is YYNGEE in the germline V gene. The CDR3 sequence: CASSVEWDTQYF. CDR3 coding DNA: TGTGCCAGCAGCGTAGAGTGGGATACGCAGTATTTT.

V usage is TRBV25-1 and J usage is TRBJ1-2; 9 bases line up with TRBD1. After removal of 4 bases from V and 5 bases from J, the junction contained 2 bases not matched to a gene. Per the germline V gene, CDR1 is MGHDK and CDR2 is SYGVNS. The CDR3 extends over 13 amino acids. The CDR3 DNA reads as TGTGCCAGCAGTGCCGGGACAGGGTATGGCTACACCTTC. This sequence encodes CASSAGTGYGYTF.

The J gene is TRBJ1-1, the V gene TRBV5-6; 9 positions match TRBD1. The CDR3 contains 16 residues. J gave up 1 base and V 3 bases, and 7 bases lay outside the gene matches. Germline V lookup: CDR1 SGHDT, CDR2 YYEEEE. This chain's CDR3 is CASSWRTGVTNTEAFF. CDR3 DNA: TGTGCCAGCAGCTGGCGGACAGGGGTGACGAACACTGAAGCTTTCTTT.